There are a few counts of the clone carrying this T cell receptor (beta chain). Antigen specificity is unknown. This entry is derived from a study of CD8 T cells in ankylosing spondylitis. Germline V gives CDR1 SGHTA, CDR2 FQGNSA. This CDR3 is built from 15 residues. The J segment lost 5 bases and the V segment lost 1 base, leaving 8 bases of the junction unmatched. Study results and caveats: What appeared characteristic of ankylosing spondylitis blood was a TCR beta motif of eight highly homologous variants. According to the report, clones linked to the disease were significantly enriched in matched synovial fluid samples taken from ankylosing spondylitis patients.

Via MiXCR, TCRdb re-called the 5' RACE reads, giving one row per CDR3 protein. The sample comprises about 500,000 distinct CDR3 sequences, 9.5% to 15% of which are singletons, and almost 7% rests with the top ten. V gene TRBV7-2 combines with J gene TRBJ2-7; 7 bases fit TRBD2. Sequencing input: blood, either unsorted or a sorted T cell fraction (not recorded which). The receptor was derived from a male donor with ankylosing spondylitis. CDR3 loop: CASSLVGGPPHEQYF. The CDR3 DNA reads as TGTGCCAGCAGCTTAGTGGGAGGGCCCCCCCACGAGCAGTACTTC.